The subject of this entry is one T cell receptor (beta chain). These data are taken from a study of regulatory T cells in long-lasting Graves disease. In the study overall: The study enrolled newly diagnosed Graves' patients on antithyroid drugs under 3 months.

The V gene's germline CDR1 is SQVTM and CDR2 ANQGSEA. This CDR3 contains 12 residues. V was pared by 8 bases and J by 12 bases, with 22 bases between. Time point described: newly diagnosed GD, antithyroid drugs for less than 3 months. The TCR library was prepared using RNA isolated from PBMCs. Staff took around 9 milliliters of peripheral blood and put it into EDTA tubes. Combining iRepertoire HTBI primers with Arm-PCR of CDR3 regions, the authors built TCR beta libraries. TCRdb re-analysed the multiplex PCR reads in MiXCR, keeping a single row per CDR3 protein. In the table there are hundreds of thousands of distinct CDR3 sequences, around 16% of which are singletons. These data were also reused for a study on T cells in Graves' hyperthyroidism and ophthalmopathy. That study adds: Stable hyperthyroidism and ophthalmopathy were separated using 13 V-J signatures.

The chain recombines TRBV29-1 with TRBJ1-1; a weak D match, TRBD1 (6 bases). The sequence derives from a middle-aged woman with Graves disease. Sequencing was performed on peripheral blood mononuclear cells (PBMCs), taken at new diagnosis, from a patient treated with antithyroid drugs. CDR3 nucleotides: TGCAGCTTCGAAGGGGCAGGGAGGGGGACTTTCTTT. It encodes CSFEGAGRGTFF.